This entry lists 9 T cell receptor beta chains sequenced from one sample in a study of T cells after yellow fever vaccination. TCRdb fed the 5' RACE reads into MiXCR, producing one record per CDR3 protein. The sample contains 400,000 or so distinct CDR3 sequences, around a tenth of which appear only once. Sequenced here: PBMCs, sampled on the day of the first yellow fever vaccination. All receptors derive from a man younger than 30 who received the YFV17D yellow fever vaccine.

This clonotype was seen more than once but under ten times. This rearrangement joins TRBV3-1 to TRBJ2-1; 14 bases match TRBD2. Germline V CDR1 and CDR2: LGHDT, YNNKEL (reference sequence). V lost 4 bases to trimming and J lost 5 bases; unmatched junction nucleotides: 10. CDR3 length equals 18 residues. CDR3 protein: CASSLPRTSGGFHNEQFF. The CDR3, as DNA: TGTGCCAGCAGCCTTCCGCGGACTAGCGGGGGGTTCCACAATGAGCAGTTCTTC.

In this sample, this clonotype turned up a few times. The gene calls are TRBV4-1 and TRBJ1-2; the D is unclear. This CDR3 comprises 14 residues. The V gene's germline CDR1 is MGHRA and CDR2 YSYEKL. V dropped 1 base and J dropped 5 bases, with 11 bases sitting between them. CDR3 sequence (DNA): TGCGCCAGCAGCCAAGGACCAGCGGGGTATGGCTACACCTTC. It yields the protein CASSQGPAGYGYTF.

This clonotype was observed a few times. The chain employs TRBV29-1 and TRBJ2-5; the D gene is possibly TRBD1 (6 bases). Germline CDR1 SQVTM, CDR2 ANQGSEA. CDR3 size: 14 residues. Trimming removed 7 bases at V and 2 bases at J, with 17 bases between. The CDR3 spells CSARGQRDQETQYF. CDR3 coding DNA: TGCAGCGCTCGAGGACAGAGAGATCAAGAGACCCAGTACTTC.

This clonotype was seen repeatedly, ten times or more. The V gene is TRBV7-2, the J gene TRBJ2-3, with 7 bases matching TRBD1. The CDR3 consists of 14 residues. CDR1 SGHTA and CDR2 FQGNSA come from the germline V gene. The trim removed 6 bases at V and 5 bases at J, leaving 8 bases unmatched. CDR3 DNA sequence: TGTGCCAGCAGACCTGGGACAGTTGGAGATACGCAGTATTTT. Encoded protein: CASRPGTVGDTQYF. The full variable domain, its missing parts supplied by reference TRBV7-2 and TRBJ2-3, is GAGVSQSPSNKVTEKGKDVELRCDPISGHTALYWYRQSLGQGLEFLIYFQGNSAPDKSGLPSDRFSAERTGGSVSTLTIQRTQQEDSAVYLCASRPGTVGDTQYFGPGTRLTVL.

The chain uses TRBV29-1 and TRBJ1-1; possible D gene TRBD1, 5 bases. Germline lookup yields CDR1 SQVTM and CDR2 ANQGSEA. This CDR3 is 12 amino acids long. Trimming took 4 bases from V and 3 from J, leaving 9 bases between them. CDR3 sequence reads: CSVAGGDTEAFF. The DNA for the CDR3 is TGCAGCGTTGCGGGGGGGGACACTGAAGCTTTCTTT.

Only a few counts were recorded for this clonotype. The V gene is TRBV29-1, the J gene TRBJ2-7; D ambiguous. Germline-derived CDR1 and CDR2 are SQVTM and ANQGSEA. V was cut by 3 bases and J by 3 bases, with 12 bases left in between. CDR3 size: 13 residues. The CDR3 sequence is CSVDSGSSYEQYF. The CDR3 DNA is TGCAGCGTTGATTCTGGCAGCAGCTACGAGCAGTACTTC.

V usage is TRBV7-2 and J usage is TRBJ2-3; 7 bases match TRBD1. Germline V gene data show CDR1 as SGHTA and CDR2 as FQGNSA. This CDR3 contains 14 residues. V lost 11 bases and J lost 4; bases outside the gene matches: 12. The CDR3 region is CAGTRGYDADTQYF. For the CDR3, the DNA is TGTGCCGGAACCAGGGGGTACGATGCAGATACGCAGTATTTT.

At least ten counts were recorded for this clonotype. V usage is TRBV5-1 and J usage is TRBJ2-5; D is undetermined. The CDR3 totals 14 residues. V dropped 7 bases and J dropped 0 bases, with 13 bases sitting between them. The germline CDR1 and CDR2 sequences are SGHRS and YFSETQ. CDR3 residues: CASQKGNNQETQYF. In DNA, the CDR3 is TGCGCCAGCCAAAAAGGGAACAACCAAGAGACCCAGTACTTC.

The chain combines TRBV12-3 or TRBV12-4 with TRBJ2-1; 9 bases fit TRBD2. This CDR3 comprises 15 residues. V shed 4 bases and J 4 bases; nucleotides not matched to a gene: 5. In DNA form, the CDR3 reads TGTGCCAGCAGTTCAGCGGGGGGCCTTTACAATGAGCAGTTCTTC. It yields the protein CASSSAGGLYNEQFF.